This T cell receptor beta chain stems from a study of control samples from healthy donors and cancer patients. The germline gives CDR1 SGHNT, CDR2 YENEEA. There are 15 residues in the CDR3. The germline V and J ends were trimmed by 4 bases and 6 bases, with 16 bases remaining between them. The data were produced by immunoSEQ multiplex PCR, yet TCRdb's version contains in-frame clones alone and is incomplete. The sample shows about 15,000 clones, approximately 80% of them seen only once. The chain employs TRBV11-3 and TRBJ2-1; D perhaps matches TRBD2 (5 bases). The material sequenced was formalin-fixed, paraffin-embedded tissue. The source is a female donor with lung cancer. The CDR3 DNA reads as TGTGCCAGCAGCTCCTATGATGCGGGTCCCAATGAGCAGTTCTTC. It specifies CASSSYDAGPNEQFF.